These T cell receptor beta chains were read from a single sample in a study of vaccination and CD4 T cells after COVID-19. TCRdb passed the PCR reads through MiXCR, listing each CDR3 protein once. Here the sample spans 15,000 to 20,000 distinct CDR3 sequences, 43% being singletons. These receptors are not linked to any known antigen. Specimen: CD4+ T cells from blood, cultured in vitro, collected after SARS-CoV-2 vaccination. The receptors come from a human donor who had recovered from COVID-19. Both conserved end residues are part of each CDR3. Fields, in order: clone size, D gene, J gene, CDR3 length, V gene, CDR3 protein, CDR3 DNA. The D gene is left open where the match is weak. For some rows the clone size is stated as once, few or many, or as a class when expanded; others skip it.

. . TRBJ2-3 15 TRBV7-6 CASSGDTSSTDTQYF TGTGCCAGCAGCGGGGACACATCTAGCACAGATACGCAGTATTTT
. TRBD2 TRBJ2-7 15 TRBV10-3 CAISETSGSSYEQYF TGTGCCATCAGTGAGACTAGCGGATCATCCTACGAGCAGTACTTC
. . TRBJ1-1 15 TRBV10-3 CAISAGGVRGTEAFF TGTGCCATCAGTGCGGGGGGGGTCCGGGGCACTGAAGCTTTCTTT
few TRBD2 TRBJ2-3 15 TRBV7-3 CASTPLAGPTDTQYF TGTGCCAGCACCCCTCTAGCGGGACCCACAGATACGCAGTATTTT
. . TRBJ2-3 16 TRBV15 CATSRGGGKGADTQYF TGTGCCACCAGCAGAGGTGGTGGGAAGGGGGCAGATACGCAGTATTTT
. . TRBJ1-4 14 TRBV7-2 CASSVQGLGEKLFF TGTGCCAGCAGCGTGCAGGGTCTGGGCGAAAAACTGTTTTTT
few TRBD1 TRBJ1-1 16 TRBV6-5 CASSHYRGAVNTEAFF TGTGCCAGCAGTCACTACAGGGGGGCGGTGAACACTGAAGCTTTCTTT
. . TRBJ2-3 14 TRBV7-3 CASSASLLGDTQYF TGTGCCAGCAGCGCGAGCCTTCTCGGAGATACGCAGTATTTT
few . TRBJ1-1 14 TRBV20-1 CSARAARVSFEAFF TGCAGTGCTAGAGCTGCACGCGTATCATTCGAAGCTTTCTTT
. TRBD1 TRBJ1-1 14 TRBV18 CASSPTGSVTEAFF TGTGCCAGCTCACCGACAGGGTCGGTCACTGAAGCTTTCTTT
. . TRBJ2-5 15 TRBV4-1 CASSQVGSGGETQYF TGCGCCAGCAGCCAAGTAGGCTCCGGGGGAGAGACCCAGTACTTC
. TRBD2 TRBJ2-3 15 TRBV28 CASSLPGLLTDTQYF TGTGCCAGCAGTTTACCGGGACTATTAACAGATACGCAGTATTTT
few . TRBJ2-1 14 TRBV27 CASSGLLDYNEQFF TGTGCCAGCAGTGGACTGCTGGACTACAATGAGCAGTTCTTC
large . TRBJ2-7 15 TRBV20-1 CSARGRTENYGEQYF TGCAGTGCTAGGGGGAGGACGGAGAATTACGGGGAGCAGTACTTC
. . TRBJ1-1 16 TRBV21-1 CASSKPGQESGTEAFF TGTGCCAGCAGCAAGCCGGGACAGGAGTCGGGTACTGAAGCTTTCTTT
medium-sized TRBD1 TRBJ1-6 16 TRBV6-1 CASSESIGQGNSPLHF TGTGCCAGCAGTGAATCCATTGGACAGGGGAATTCACCCCTCCACTTT
. TRBD1 TRBJ1-1 14 TRBV20-1 CSAGGQVVGAEAFF TGCAGTGCTGGAGGACAGGTCGTTGGCGCTGAAGCTTTCTTT
. TRBD2 TRBJ2-2 15 TRBV28 CASSPAGGNTGELFF TGTGCCAGCAGCCCGGCGGGGGGGAACACCGGGGAGCTGTTTTTT
. . TRBJ2-5 14 TRBV12-5 CASGIGDSAETQYF TGTGCTAGTGGTATAGGGGATTCGGCAGAGACCCAGTACTTC
. TRBD2 TRBJ2-1 15 TRBV24-1 CATSMSGRPYNEQFF TGTGCCACCTCAATGAGCGGGAGGCCCTACAATGAGCAGTTCTTC
. . TRBJ2-3 17 TRBV28 CASSFVSGTGPPDTQYF TGTGCCAGCAGTTTTGTTTCCGGGACCGGCCCGCCAGATACGCAGTATTTT
few TRBD2 TRBJ2-7 13 TRBV20-1 CSARGLADYEQYF TGCAGTGCCCGGGGACTAGCGGACTACGAGCAGTACTTC
. TRBD2 TRBJ2-7 14 TRBV6-1 CASKLAGSSYEQYF TGTGCCAGCAAACTAGCGGGGAGCTCCTACGAGCAGTACTTC
few . TRBJ2-7 14 TRBV6-1 CASSRQATTYEQYF TGTGCCAGCAGCCGACAGGCAACCACCTACGAGCAGTACTTC
few TRBD1 TRBJ1-6 15 TRBV20-1 CSAREPGQGNSPLHF TGCAGTGCTAGGGAACCGGGACAGGGTAATTCACCCCTCCACTTT
. TRBD1 TRBJ2-2 13 TRBV6-1 CASRRQGAGELFF TGTGCCAGCAGAAGACAGGGGGCCGGGGAGCTGTTTTTT
. . TRBJ1-6 14 TRBV10-3 CAIREQEYNSPLHF TGTGCCATCAGAGAACAGGAGTATAATTCACCCCTCCACTTT
medium-sized TRBD1 TRBJ1-5 14 TRBV18 CASSPTGAVQPQHF TGTGCCAGCTCACCGACAGGGGCCGTTCAGCCCCAGCATTTT
. . TRBJ2-7 14 TRBV6-1 CASRRVGLDTEQYF TGTGCCTCCCGGCGTGTGGGGTTGGATACCGAGCAGTACTTC
. . TRBJ1-3 15 TRBV19 CASKGLRISGNTIYF TGTGCCAGTAAGGGACTCCGAATCTCTGGAAACACCATATATTTT
few TRBD2 TRBJ2-7 15 TRBV27 CASSSWGGTSDEQYF TGTGCCAGCAGTTCCTGGGGGGGGACTAGCGACGAGCAGTACTTC
few TRBD2 TRBJ2-5 15 TRBV28 CASSLIGGGQETQYF TGTGCCAGCAGTTTAATTGGGGGAGGGCAAGAGACCCAGTACTTC
few . TRBJ2-1 16 TRBV28 CASSPTSFYSYNEQFF TGTGCCAGCAGTCCGACTAGTTTCTATTCCTACAATGAGCAGTTCTTC
. . TRBJ2-7 12 TRBV10-1 CASSGGLYEQYF TGCGCCAGCAGTGGGGGCCTTTACGAGCAGTACTTC
. TRBD2 TRBJ2-3 14 TRBV6-4 CASGEGSGSDTQYF TGTGCCAGCGGTGAAGGTAGCGGGTCGGATACGCAGTATTTT
. . TRBJ1-1 15 TRBV6-1 CASSDFEGPNTEAFF TGTGCCAGCAGTGACTTTGAAGGCCCGAACACTGAAGCTTTCTTT
. . TRBJ2-6 17 TRBV5-4 CASSPPLFSSGANVLTF TGTGCCAGCAGTCCGCCTCTATTCAGCTCTGGGGCCAACGTCCTGACTTTC
. . TRBJ1-1 12 TRBV6-1 CASSERGTEAFF TGTGCCAGCAGTGAACGGGGCACTGAAGCTTTCTTT
few TRBD2 TRBJ2-1 17 TRBV20-1 CSARSTSGRASYNEQFF TGCAGTGCTAGATCGACTAGCGGGAGGGCCTCCTACAATGAGCAGTTCTTC
few TRBD2 TRBJ2-7 17 TRBV20-1 CSAHRLSWTSGSYEQYF TGCAGTGCCCACCGACTTTCTTGGACTAGCGGAAGCTACGAGCAGTACTTC
. . TRBJ2-2 16 TRBV30 CAWSVYLSGNAGELFF TGTGCCTGGAGTGTGTACCTATCAGGGAACGCCGGGGAGCTGTTTTTT
. . TRBJ2-5 14 TRBV7-3 CASSPPGAHETQYF TGTGCCAGCAGCCCTCCGGGAGCCCATGAGACCCAGTACTTC
few TRBD1 TRBJ2-7 13 TRBV20-1 CSVGDRQSYEQYF TGCAGTGTGGGGGACAGGCAATCCTACGAGCAGTACTTC
. . TRBJ2-3 12 TRBV6-1 CASSNTGDTQYF TGTGCCAGCAGTAACACTGGGGATACGCAGTATTTT
few TRBD1 TRBJ2-5 15 TRBV5-1 CASSSGQGLQETQYF TGCGCCAGCAGCTCGGGACAGGGTCTACAAGAGACCCAGTACTTC